This T cell receptor (beta chain) appears in the sequencing data of a study of response to subunit inactivated influenza vaccine. Study results and caveats: Seasonal influenza vaccination, on each occasion, was suggested by the authors to recruit few new T cells.

This clonotype was seen a few times. Its target is not known. Germline CDR1 and CDR2: ENHRY and SYGVKD. V lost 2 bases and J lost 0, with 7 bases in between. The CDR3 spans 14 residues. Via MiXCR, TCRdb re-called the RT-PCR reads, giving one row per CDR3 protein. Of approximately 500,000 distinct CDR3 sequences listed, under 15% are singletons. The V gene is TRBV10-3, the J gene TRBJ1-1, with D hard to call. The sequencing here drew on PBMCs from blood, taken about 6 weeks after vaccination. The TCR was taken from a man aged 50 or older who received an inactivated influenza vaccine. In DNA, the CDR3 is TGTGCCATCAGTGAGGTTACTATGAACACTGAAGCTTTCTTT. This sequence encodes CAISEVTMNTEAFF.